This T cell receptor beta chain is drawn from a study of T cells after yellow fever vaccination. At the level of the study: Fractions low in cell number were prepared with SMART-Seq v4 Ultra Low Input. Findings and caveats of the study: Abundant clonotypes (contaminants from the bulk population) could be present in FACS-sorted repertoires. Though it reached lower strength, the secondary response hit its peak faster, day 5 versus 15.

This clonotype was seen many times. Its specificity is not known. The ends were cut back, 5 bases at V and 3 bases at J, with 11 bases in the middle. CDR1 SEHNR and CDR2 FQNEAQ come from the germline V gene (reference sequence). This CDR3 has 14 residues. 5'RACE template switching generated TCR cDNA, adding a universal primer site and UMIs. One entry per CDR3 protein, called by TCRdb with MiXCR from the 5' RACE reads. The sample gives 250,000 or so distinct CDR3 sequences, about 7% of which show up once; 1.1% is in the top ten. The sequencing used CD4+ T cells sorted from PBMCs, collected on the day of the yellow fever booster vaccination. The clonotype was recovered from a man aged 30-40 years who received the YFV17D yellow fever vaccine. This chain connects TRBV7-9 to TRBJ1-5; no definite D call. The CDR3, as DNA: TGTGCCAGCAGCCATTCGTCCGCCAATCAGCCCCAGCATTTT. It yields the protein CASSHSSANQPQHF.